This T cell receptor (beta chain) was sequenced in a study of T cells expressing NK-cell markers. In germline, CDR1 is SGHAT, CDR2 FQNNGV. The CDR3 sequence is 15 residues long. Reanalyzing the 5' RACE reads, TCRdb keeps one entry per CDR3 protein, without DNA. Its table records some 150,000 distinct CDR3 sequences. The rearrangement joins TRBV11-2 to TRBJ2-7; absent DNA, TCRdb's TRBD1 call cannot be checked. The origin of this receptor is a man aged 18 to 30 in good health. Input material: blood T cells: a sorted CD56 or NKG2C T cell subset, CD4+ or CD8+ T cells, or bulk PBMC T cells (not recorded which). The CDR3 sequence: CASSPGQRSSYEQYF.